This T cell receptor (beta chain) was profiled in a study of T cell responses to AZD1222 COVID-19 vaccine. Study-level results: A mostly white British donor set with more females was recruited, and clonal diversity was possibly underestimated. Spike-spanning, vaccine-associated CD4 TCRs were dominant at 160-218 and 743-854. Every sample of the repertoires postdated the peak T cell response.

Germline values: CDR1 SGHRS, CDR2 YFSETQ. The CDR3 sequence is 14 residues long. V lost 2 bases and J 0 bases, leaving 6 bases between the germline ends. Concerning this clone: The antigen is undetermined. Other DNA sequences within the sample encode an identical CDR3.

Clones were sequenced by immunoSEQ multiplex PCR, and TCRdb holds only the in-frame ones, with some missing. This table has fewer than 200,000 clones, approximately 90% appearing once. The V gene is TRBV5-1, the J gene TRBJ1-5, with D uncertain. The specimen was peripheral blood, collected 28 days after the second dose of the MenACWY control vaccine. This TCR derives from an adult who received the MenACWY meningococcal vaccine as a control. CDR3 amino acids: CASSFGDSNQPQHF. CDR3 in DNA: TGCGCCAGCAGCTTTGGCGATAGCAATCAGCCCCAGCATTTT.